The sequence of this T cell receptor (beta chain) was determined in a study of T cell repertoires in cytomegalovirus infection. Looking at the study overall: The authors relied on CMV epitopes, both recently identified HLA-C-restricted and well-studied HLA-B-restricted. Both CMV infection and a matching HLA type were indicated by public TCR beta signatures. Study findings and constraints: Dominating the ex vivo response were TCR beta clonotypes that were CMV-specific and HLA-C-restricted. Carriage of CMV together with the relevant HLA was identifiable through cumulative public TCR beta family frequency.

This clonotype was observed at least ten times. Antigen specificity is unknown. TCRdb reprocessed the reads via MiXCR and lists one record per CDR3 protein. The sample includes about 830,000 distinct CDR3 sequences, approximately 32% seen only once; the top ten take 12%. V lost 2 bases and J 4 bases, leaving 9 bases between the germline ends. Germline V gene lookup returns CDR1 SEHNR and CDR2 FQNEAQ (reference sequence). This CDR3 has 13 residues. The chain has TRBV7-9 and TRBJ2-7; TRBD2 is a possible D gene (6 bases). The receptor was isolated from a human donor in good health (CMV status not recorded). Some clones in this sample may be carry-over from other donors' samples. The material was cultured CD8+ T cells from PBMCs, obtained from culture after CMV antigen stimulation. The CDR3 DNA is TGTGCCAGCAGCTTATGGGGAGGTTACGAGCAGTACTTC. It yields the protein CASSLWGGYEQYF.